The clone carrying this T cell receptor (delta chain) appeared a few times. The likely explanation is a read error, given a far larger clone one base away. The data were obtained in a study of gamma-delta chains in newborns, infants, children. About the study: Microbial exposure reportedly drives polyclonal innate γδ T cell expansion after birth.

TCRdb re-processed the reads using CATT. The sample lists roughly 1,000 delta-chain clones, roughly 1.3% occurring once. This CDR3 is built from 20 residues. Trimming at V came to 0 bases and at J to 0 bases, leaving 13 bases not matched to a gene. Germline CDR1 GEAIGNYY, CDR2 EKD. This receptor was taken from a child in good health. Sequenced: blood. This chain connects TRDV2 to TRDJ1; 12 positions match TRDD3. CDR3 residues: CACDTVGATGGYPYTDKLIF. For the CDR3, the DNA is TGTGCCTGTGACACCGTTGGAGCGACTGGGGGATACCCCTACACCGATAAACTCATCTTT.